Included here is one TCR beta chain sequence, with context. Its antigen remains unidentified. The data originate from a study of beta chain features in type 1 diabetes. Every bit of the isolated RNA underwent reverse transcription, so sequencing read expressed TCRB transcripts. TCRdb's copy holds only in-frame clones and misses some; the assay was immunoSEQ multiplex PCR. The sample includes 65,000 to 100,000 clones, roughly 30% of them seen just once. Overall study findings and caveats: TCRB rearrangement may or may not be influenced by HLA type; here this remained unresolved. More deletions and fewer insertions at VDJ junctions were found in patients with type 1 diabetes.

The germline V gene encodes CDR1 SQVTM and CDR2 ANQGSEA. The CDR3 contains 12 residues. Trimming cost V 2 bases and J 2 bases, with 6 bases left between them. This receptor was identified in a young woman in good health. The chain links TRBV29-1 to TRBJ1-2, with D possibly matching TRBD1 (6 bases). Sequencing was carried out using stem cell memory CD4+ T cells from blood. This CDR3 is CSVETGNYGYTF. The CDR3 DNA is TGCAGCGTTGAAACAGGGAACTATGGCTACACCTTC.